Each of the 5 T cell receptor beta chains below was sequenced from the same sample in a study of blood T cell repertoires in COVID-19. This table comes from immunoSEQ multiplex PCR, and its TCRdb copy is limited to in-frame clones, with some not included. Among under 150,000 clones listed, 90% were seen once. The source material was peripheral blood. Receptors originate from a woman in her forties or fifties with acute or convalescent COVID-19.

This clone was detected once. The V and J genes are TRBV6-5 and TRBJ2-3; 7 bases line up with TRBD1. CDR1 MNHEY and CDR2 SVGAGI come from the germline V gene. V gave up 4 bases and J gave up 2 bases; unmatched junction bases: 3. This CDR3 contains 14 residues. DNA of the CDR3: TGTGCCAGCAGTTGGGGACAGCTCACAGATACGCAGTATTTT. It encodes CASSWGQLTDTQYF.

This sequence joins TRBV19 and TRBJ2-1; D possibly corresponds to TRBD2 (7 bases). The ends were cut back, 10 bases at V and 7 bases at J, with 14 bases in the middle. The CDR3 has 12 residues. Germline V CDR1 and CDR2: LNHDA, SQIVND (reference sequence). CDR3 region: CATTGGPNEQFF. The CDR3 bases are TGTGCCACCACCGGGGGGCCTAATGAGCAGTTCTTC.

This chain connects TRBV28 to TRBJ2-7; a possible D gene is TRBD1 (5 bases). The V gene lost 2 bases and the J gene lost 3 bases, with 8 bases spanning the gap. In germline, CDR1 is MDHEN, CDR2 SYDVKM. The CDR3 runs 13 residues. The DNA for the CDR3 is TGTGCCAGCAGTTTAGGGGCCCTCTACGAGCAGTACTTC. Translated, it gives CASSLGALYEQYF. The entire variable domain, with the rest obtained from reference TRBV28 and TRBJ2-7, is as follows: DVKVTQSSRYLVKRTGEKVFLECVQDMDHENMFWYRQDPGLGLRLIYFSYDVKMKEKGDIPEGYSVSREKKERFSLILESASTNQTSMYLCASSLGALYEQYFGPGTRLTVT.

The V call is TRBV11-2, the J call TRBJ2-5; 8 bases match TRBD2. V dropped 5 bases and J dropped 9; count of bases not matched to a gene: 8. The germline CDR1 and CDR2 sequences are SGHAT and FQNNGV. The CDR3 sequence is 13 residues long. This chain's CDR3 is CASSGPGGAPQYF. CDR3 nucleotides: TGTGCCAGCAGCGGACCGGGGGGGGCCCCCCAGTACTTC.

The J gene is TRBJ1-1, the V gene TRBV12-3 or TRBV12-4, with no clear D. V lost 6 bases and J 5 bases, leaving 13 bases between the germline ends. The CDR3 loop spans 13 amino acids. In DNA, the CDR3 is TGTGCCAGCAGCCCCCCGGGGTTAACTGAAGCTTTCTTT. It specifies CASSPPGLTEAFF.